These T cell receptor beta chains were read from a single sample in a study of response to subunit inactivated influenza vaccine. MiXCR, run by TCRdb on the RT-PCR reads, gives a single entry per CDR3 protein. The data contain around 300,000 distinct CDR3 sequences, 20% to 25% of them singletons. The specimen comprised PBMCs from blood, sampled approximately 20 months after vaccination. These receptors were obtained from a man between 50 and 75 years old who received an inactivated influenza vaccine. Both conserved end residues are part of each CDR3. Each record gives: CDR3 protein, CDR3 DNA, clone size, V gene, D gene, J gene. D genes are given only for firm matches. For some rows the clone size is stated as once, few or many, or as a class when expanded; others skip it.

CDR3: CASSSFSGANVLTF
DNA: TGTGCCAGCAGTTCCTTCTCTGGGGCCAACGTCCTGACTTTC
size: .
V: TRBV12-3/TRBV12-4
D: .
J: TRBJ2-6

CDR3: CSVRGSGELFF
DNA: TGCAGCGTCAGGGGTTCCGGGGAGCTGTTTTTT
size: .
V: TRBV29-1
D: .
J: TRBJ2-2

CDR3: CASREGHEQFF
DNA: TGCGCCAGCAGAGAGGGCCATGAGCAGTTCTTC
size: .
V: TRBV5-1
D: .
J: TRBJ2-1

CDR3: CSAYKAGKAFF
DNA: TGCAGTGCTTACAAGGCAGGGAAAGCTTTCTTT
size: few
V: TRBV20-1
D: .
J: TRBJ1-1

CDR3: CASSPRLATEQYF
DNA: TGTGCCAGCAGCCCTAGACTAGCGACCGAGCAGTACTTC
size: .
V: TRBV3-1
D: TRBD2
J: TRBJ2-7

CDR3: CASSLLRGGNTEAFF
DNA: TGTGCCAGCAGCTTGCTTCGGGGAGGGAACACTGAAGCTTTCTTT
size: few
V: TRBV5-4
D: .
J: TRBJ1-1

CDR3: CASSHGTSLNQPQHF
DNA: TGTGCCAGCAGCCACGGTACGTCTTTGAATCAGCCCCAGCATTTT
size: once
V: TRBV7-8
D: .
J: TRBJ1-5

CDR3: CASSYAERRETQYF
DNA: TGTGCCAGCAGTTACGCTGAACGACGGGAGACCCAGTACTTC
size: few
V: TRBV6-2/TRBV6-3
D: .
J: TRBJ2-5

CDR3: CASSVAGTDTQYF
DNA: TGTGCCAGCAGCGTAGCCGGCACAGATACGCAGTATTTT
size: few
V: TRBV9
D: .
J: TRBJ2-3

CDR3: CAISEMGGYTF
DNA: TGTGCCATCAGTGAGATGGGAGGATACACCTTC
size: many
V: TRBV10-3
D: .
J: TRBJ1-2

CDR3: CKASGTDRNTIYF
DNA: TGCAAAGCGTCGGGGACAGACCGAAACACCATATATTTT
size: .
V: TRBV20-1
D: TRBD1
J: TRBJ1-3

CDR3: CASSLGPYSSRSYNEQFF
DNA: TGTGCCAGCAGCTTAGGCCCTTATTCTAGCCGATCCTACAATGAGCAGTTCTTC
size: .
V: TRBV7-7
D: .
J: TRBJ2-1

CDR3: CASRPGLGSTEAFF
DNA: TGTGCCAGCAGGCCGGGGTTGGGGTCCACTGAAGCTTTCTTT
size: many
V: TRBV5-5
D: .
J: TRBJ1-1

CDR3: CASRRTSHEQFF
DNA: TGTGCCAGCAGACGGACTAGCCATGAGCAGTTCTTC
size: .
V: TRBV12-3/TRBV12-4
D: TRBD2
J: TRBJ2-1

CDR3: CAWSVEERGRFEKLFF
DNA: TGTGCCTGGAGTGTAGAGGAAAGGGGGCGATTTGAAAAACTGTTTTTT
size: .
V: TRBV30
D: TRBD1
J: TRBJ1-4

CDR3: CSARGARYTGELFF
DNA: TGCAGTGCTAGAGGGGCCAGATACACCGGGGAGCTGTTTTTT
size: .
V: TRBV20-1
D: .
J: TRBJ2-2

CDR3: CASSLYLGFVGQETQYF
DNA: TGTGCCAGCAGCTTGTATTTAGGGTTTGTAGGCCAAGAGACCCAGTACTTC
size: .
V: TRBV5-6
D: .
J: TRBJ2-5

CDR3: CASSEISSAHTDTQYF
DNA: TGTGCCAGCAGTGAAATCAGTAGTGCACACACAGATACGCAGTATTTT
size: .
V: TRBV2
D: .
J: TRBJ2-3

CDR3: CASSTRGSNEKLFF
DNA: TGTGCCAGCAGTACCAGGGGGAGTAATGAAAAACTGTTTTTT
size: many
V: TRBV12-3/TRBV12-4
D: TRBD1
J: TRBJ1-4

CDR3: CASSSRQGPNYGYTF
DNA: TGTGCCAGCAGCTCGAGACAGGGGCCAAACTATGGCTACACCTTC
size: many
V: TRBV7-8
D: TRBD1
J: TRBJ1-2

CDR3: CASSALGAALGYTF
DNA: TGTGCCAGCAGTGCTCTAGGGGCCGCCCTGGGCTACACCTTC
size: many
V: TRBV25-1
D: .
J: TRBJ1-2

CDR3: CASSSGTAPGETQYF
DNA: TGTGCCAGCAGCTCCGGGACAGCCCCAGGGGAGACCCAGTACTTC
size: few
V: TRBV7-9
D: TRBD1
J: TRBJ2-5

CDR3: CSALRVTNTEAFF
DNA: TGCAGCGCATTACGGGTAACGAACACTGAAGCTTTCTTT
size: many
V: TRBV29-1
D: .
J: TRBJ1-1

CDR3: CASSLWTTHSGNTIYF
DNA: TGTGCCAGCAGCCTCTGGACCACACACTCTGGAAACACCATATATTTT
size: .
V: TRBV11-2
D: .
J: TRBJ1-3

CDR3: CAISVGQGYEQYF
DNA: TGTGCCATCAGTGTGGGACAGGGCTACGAGCAGTACTTC
size: .
V: TRBV10-3
D: TRBD1
J: TRBJ2-7

CDR3: CASELHDSYEQYF
DNA: TGTGCCTCGGAACTACACGACTCCTACGAGCAGTACTTC
size: few
V: TRBV30
D: .
J: TRBJ2-7

CDR3: CSAKQRSYEQYF
DNA: TGCAGTGCCAAGCAGAGAAGCTACGAGCAGTACTTC
size: .
V: TRBV20-1
D: .
J: TRBJ2-7

CDR3: CASSDGTGLNTEAFF
DNA: TGTGCCAGCAGTGACGGGACAGGGTTGAACACTGAAGCTTTCTTT
size: few
V: TRBV6-1
D: TRBD1
J: TRBJ1-1

CDR3: CSGSSGNTIYF
DNA: TGCAGCGGGAGCTCTGGAAACACCATATATTTT
size: few
V: TRBV29-1
D: .
J: TRBJ1-3

CDR3: CASSLGTVHETQYF
DNA: TGTGCCAGCAGCTTGGGGACGGTCCACGAGACCCAGTACTTC
size: .
V: TRBV5-6
D: .
J: TRBJ2-5

CDR3: CASSYGTRGGYGYTF
DNA: TGTGCCAGCAGTTACGGGACACGGGGAGGCTATGGCTACACCTTC
size: few
V: TRBV6-5
D: .
J: TRBJ1-2

CDR3: CASSSYSGRAVSYNEQFF
DNA: TGTGCCAGCAGCTCGTATAGCGGGAGGGCCGTCTCCTACAATGAGCAGTTCTTC
size: .
V: TRBV11-2
D: TRBD2
J: TRBJ2-1

CDR3: CSAPSSTNTGELFF
DNA: TGCAGTGCTCCCAGTAGCACGAACACCGGGGAGCTGTTTTTT
size: once
V: TRBV20-1
D: .
J: TRBJ2-2

CDR3: CASTDDGHQPQHF
DNA: TGTGCCAGCACCGACGACGGGCATCAGCCCCAGCATTTT
size: .
V: TRBV6-6
D: .
J: TRBJ1-5

CDR3: CASSYSAGAFF
DNA: TGTGCCAGCAGTTACTCGGCAGGAGCTTTCTTT
size: .
V: TRBV12-3/TRBV12-4
D: .
J: TRBJ1-1

CDR3: CSARKRDTQYF
DNA: TGCAGTGCTAGAAAAAGAGATACGCAGTATTTT
size: .
V: TRBV20-1
D: .
J: TRBJ2-3

CDR3: CASRESNQPQHF
DNA: TGTGCCAGCAGGGAGAGCAATCAGCCCCAGCATTTT
size: few
V: TRBV6-2/TRBV6-3
D: .
J: TRBJ1-5

CDR3: CSAPPPTSGGETGELFF
DNA: TGCAGTGCGCCCCCCCCTACTAGCGGGGGGGAAACCGGGGAGCTGTTTTTT
size: .
V: TRBV20-1
D: TRBD2
J: TRBJ2-2

CDR3: CSARDRRENTQYF
DNA: TGCAGTGCTAGAGATCGCAGGGAAAATACGCAGTATTTT
size: .
V: TRBV20-1
D: .
J: TRBJ2-3

CDR3: CSASTGVPRNIQYF
DNA: TGCAGTGCCTCGACGGGTGTGCCGAGAAACATTCAGTACTTC
size: .
V: TRBV20-1
D: .
J: TRBJ2-4

CDR3: CASSLRDGGTEAFF
DNA: TGCGCCAGCAGCTTGCGGGATGGGGGCACTGAAGCTTTCTTT
size: few
V: TRBV5-1
D: .
J: TRBJ1-1